Below are 18 T cell receptor beta chains sequenced from a single sample in a study of T-cell memory formation after mild COVID-19. TCRdb used MiXCR to reprocess the 5' RACE reads, holding one entry per CDR3 protein. The table records under 550,000 distinct CDR3 sequences, roughly 18% of them present only once. The specimen sequenced was PBMCs or a T cell subset sorted from them (not recorded which). The receptors stem from a man between 18 and 35 years old who had mild COVID-19 (a few samples of this study predate the infection). Cell type and time point are not known.

This clonotype was counted between two and nine times. V usage is TRBV9 and J usage is TRBJ2-2; TRBD2 aligns across 8 bases. Trimming took 2 bases from V and 1 from J; bases not matched to a gene: 1. CDR1 and CDR2 (germline): SGDLS, YYNGEE. The CDR3 spans 15 residues. The DNA for the CDR3 is TGTGCCAGCAGCGTGCGGGGGGAGAACACCGGGGAGCTGTTTTTT. Residues: CASSVRGENTGELFF.

The sample holds many counts of this clonotype. The chain links TRBV20-1 to TRBJ2-1; D may be TRBD2 (5 bases). V lost 2 bases and J 4 bases, leaving 12 bases between the germline ends. CDR1 DFQATT and CDR2 SNEGSKA come from the germline V gene (reference sequence). The CDR3 has 14 residues. CDR3 protein: CSARMTGYYNEQFF. In nucleotides, the CDR3 is TGCAGTGCTAGAATGACGGGGTATTACAATGAGCAGTTCTTC.

This clonotype came up a few times. The chain uses TRBV7-3 and TRBJ2-2; D call uncertain. CDR3 length equals 15 residues. Trimming removed 0 bases from V and 5 bases from J, with 10 bases in between. Looked up from germline, CDR1 is SGHTA and CDR2 is FQGTGA. The CDR3 sequence: CASSLTGSETGELFF. In nucleotides, the CDR3 is TGTGCCAGCAGCTTAACCGGTTCCGAAACCGGGGAGCTGTTTTTT.

V is TRBV6-6 and J is TRBJ1-5; D unresolved. The CDR3 consists of 12 residues. From germline, CDR1 is MNHNY and CDR2 SVGAGI (reference sequence). Between the trimmed V and J ends, which lost 6 bases and 11 bases, there was a span of 14 bases. The DNA for the CDR3 is TGTGCCAGCAGCGAGGGATCCGGGGCCCAGCATTTT. It encodes CASSEGSGAQHF.

This clonotype was seen a handful of times. The rearrangement links TRBV10-3 to TRBJ1-2; 9 bases fit TRBD1. V gave up 6 bases and J gave up 0 bases; unmatched junction bases: 8. Germline V lookup: CDR1 ENHRY, CDR2 SYGVKD. CDR3 length: 16 residues. CDR3 residues: CAISALGTGPNYGYTF. For the CDR3, the DNA is TGTGCCATCAGCGCTCTCGGGACAGGGCCTAACTATGGCTACACCTTC.

V gene TRBV4-2 combines with J gene TRBJ1-1; D uncertain. The CDR3 runs to 12 residues. The V gene's germline CDR1 is LGHNA and CDR2 YNFKEQ. V lost 3 bases to trimming and J lost 5 bases, with 7 bases between them. The CDR3 protein is CASSQPATEAFF. The DNA for the CDR3 is TGTGCCAGCAGCCAGCCAGCGACTGAAGCTTTCTTT.

The V call is TRBV15, the J call TRBJ1-5; no clear D. The germline V gene encodes CDR1 LNHNV and CDR2 YYDKDF (reference sequence). This CDR3 comprises 13 residues. V was pared by 1 base and J by 6 bases, with 7 bases between. The CDR3 DNA is TGTGCCACCAGCAGAGGGGGTGGTCAGCCCCAGCATTTT. Amino acid sequence: CATSRGGGQPQHF.

This chain connects TRBV27 to TRBJ2-7; D unclear. The germline V gene encodes CDR1 MNHEY and CDR2 SMNVEV (reference sequence). V was shortened by 6 bases and J by 7 bases, with 19 bases between the two germline ends. CDR3 length equals 14 residues. CDR3 sequence reads: CASRSRLARREQYF. CDR3 DNA sequence: TGTGCCAGCAGGTCCCGGCTTGCCCGGCGGGAGCAGTACTTC.

This clonotype was observed a few times. This sequence joins TRBV20-1 and TRBJ2-5; a weak D match, TRBD1 (7 bases). With 6 bases removed from V and 6 bases from J, the gap between germline ends came to 17 bases. This CDR3 region has 13 residues. Germline CDR1 is DFQATT and CDR2 is SNEGSKA (reference sequence). The chain's CDR3 is CSAKLQGGKTQYF. The CDR3 DNA reads TGCAGTGCAAAACTTCAGGGGGGCAAGACCCAGTACTTC.

This clonotype has just a few counts. The chain carries TRBV6-5 and TRBJ1-3; no definite D call. Trimming shortened V by 0 bases and J by 0 bases, and 9 bases separated the two germline ends. In germline, CDR1 is MNHEY, CDR2 SVGAGI. This CDR3 comprises 16 residues. The CDR3 DNA follows: TGTGCCAGCAGTTACTCGGGAGCGGGCTCTGGAAACACCATATATTTT. It encodes CASSYSGAGSGNTIYF.

On this clonotype itself: A much larger clone is a single base away; this may be a read error. The chain couples TRBV11-2 to TRBJ1-2; D call uncertain. The CDR3 totals 12 residues. CDR1 SGHAT and CDR2 FQNNGV come from the germline V gene. V was trimmed by 0 bases and J by 6 bases, leaving 5 bases between them. The CDR3 reads CASSLEGNGYTF. The DNA for the CDR3 is TGTGCCAGCAGCTTAGAAGGGAATGGCTACACCTTC.

There are a few counts of this clonotype. The chain combines TRBV7-9 with TRBJ2-3; a weak D match, TRBD1 (5 bases). Germline values: CDR1 SEHNR, CDR2 FQNEAQ (reference sequence). CDR3 size: 17 residues. V was pared by 6 bases and J by 2 bases, with 21 bases between. CDR3 residues: CASRPTRGPVPTDTQYF. CDR3 sequence (DNA): TGTGCCAGCAGACCGACAAGGGGCCCGGTCCCCACAGATACGCAGTATTTT.

V usage is TRBV15 and J usage is TRBJ2-7, with D possibly matching TRBD1 (5 bases). The germline V gene encodes CDR1 LNHNV and CDR2 YYDKDF (reference sequence). The CDR3 contains 15 residues. Trimming cost V 0 bases and J 7 bases, with 16 bases left between them. The CDR3 here is CATSRDARVTKEQYV. CDR3 nucleotides: TGTGCCACCAGCAGAGACGCCAGGGTAACGAAAGAGCAGTACGTC.

This clonotype occurred a few times. The rearrangement joins TRBV5-6 to TRBJ2-1; D gene unclear. The CDR3 runs to 13 residues. Germline V gene lookup returns CDR1 SGHDT and CDR2 YYEEEE. V was trimmed by 3 bases and J by 7 bases, leaving 11 bases between them. CDR3 region: CASSWTLRNEQFF. The CDR3 nucleotides read TGTGCCAGCAGCTGGACCTTGAGAAATGAGCAGTTCTTC.

This clonotype was observed a few times. This chain links TRBV6-5 with TRBJ2-4, with a weak D call TRBD2 (7 bases). The germline CDR1 and CDR2 sequences are MNHEY and SVGAGI. CDR3 size: 16 residues. Trimming removed 6 bases from V and 3 bases from J, with 18 bases in between. For the CDR3, the DNA is TGTGCCAGCAGCCCCGGGGCGGGGGCCTTCAAAAACATTCAGTACTTC. It encodes CASSPGAGAFKNIQYF.

This clonotype came up a few times. This chain links TRBV29-1 with TRBJ2-7; D could derive from TRBD1 or TRBD2 (6 bases each). Germline assignment: CDR1 SQVTM and CDR2 ANQGSEA. V was cut by 7 bases and J by 6 bases, with 16 bases left in between. The CDR3 loop spans 12 amino acids. This chain's CDR3 is CSGRGGSGEQYV. The CDR3 DNA reads TGCAGCGGCCGAGGGGGGTCAGGCGAGCAGTACGTC.

This chain links TRBV27 with TRBJ2-1; the D gene is possibly TRBD2 (6 bases). V was trimmed by 5 bases and J by 7 bases, leaving 18 bases between them. The CDR3 consists of 15 residues. Germline V CDR1 and CDR2: MNHEY, SMNVEV (reference sequence). CDR3 sequence reads: CASSGYGGAGNEQFF. The CDR3 nucleotides are TGTGCCAGCAGTGGTTATGGAGGGGCCGGGAATGAGCAGTTCTTC.

CDR3 nucleotides: TGTGCCAGCAGCTTTCGGTTTAGCGATTCACCCCTCCACTTT. It translates to CASSFRFSDSPLHF. The gene calls are TRBV5-6 and TRBJ1-6; unclear D gene. Germline V gene data show CDR1 as SGHDT and CDR2 as YYEEEE. V lost 2 bases, J lost 8 bases, and 11 bases lay in between. The CDR3 has 14 amino acids.